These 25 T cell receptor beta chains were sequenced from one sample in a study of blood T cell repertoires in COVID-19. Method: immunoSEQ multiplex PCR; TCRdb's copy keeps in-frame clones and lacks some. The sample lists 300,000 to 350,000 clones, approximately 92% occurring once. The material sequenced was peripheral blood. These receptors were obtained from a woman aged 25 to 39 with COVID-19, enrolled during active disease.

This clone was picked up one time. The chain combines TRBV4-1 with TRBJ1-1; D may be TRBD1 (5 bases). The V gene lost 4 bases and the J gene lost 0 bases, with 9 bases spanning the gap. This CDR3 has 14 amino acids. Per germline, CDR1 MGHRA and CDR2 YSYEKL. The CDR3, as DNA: TGCGCCAGCAGCCCCCAGGGCATGAACACTGAAGCTTTCTTT. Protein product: CASSPQGMNTEAFF.

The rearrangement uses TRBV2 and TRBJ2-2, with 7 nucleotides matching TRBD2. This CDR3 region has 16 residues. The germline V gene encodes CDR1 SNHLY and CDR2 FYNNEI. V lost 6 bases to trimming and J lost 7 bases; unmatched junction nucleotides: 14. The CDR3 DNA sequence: TGTGCCAGCAGCCCACGGGGAGGGAAAGTGGACGGGGAGCTGTTTTTT. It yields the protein CASSPRGGKVDGELFF.

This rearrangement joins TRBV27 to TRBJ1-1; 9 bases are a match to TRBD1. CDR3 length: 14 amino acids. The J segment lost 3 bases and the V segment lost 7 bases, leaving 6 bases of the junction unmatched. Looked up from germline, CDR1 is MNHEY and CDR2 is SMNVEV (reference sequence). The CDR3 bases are TGTGCCAGCACCCATCGGACAGGGGACACTGAAGCTTTCTTT. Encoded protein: CASTHRTGDTEAFF.

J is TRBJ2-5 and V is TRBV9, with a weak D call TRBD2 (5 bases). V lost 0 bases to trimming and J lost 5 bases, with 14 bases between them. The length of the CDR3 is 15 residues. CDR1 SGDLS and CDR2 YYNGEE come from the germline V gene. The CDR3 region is CASSVGSEEGETQYF. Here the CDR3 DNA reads TGTGCCAGCAGCGTAGGGTCGGAGGAAGGGGAGACCCAGTACTTC. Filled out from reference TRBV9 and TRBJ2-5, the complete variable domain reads DSGVTQTPKHLITATGQRVTLRCSPRSGDLSVYWYQQSLDQGLQFLIQYYNGEERAKGNILERFSAQQFPDLHSELNLSSLELGDSALYFCASSVGSEEGETQYFGPGTRLLVL.

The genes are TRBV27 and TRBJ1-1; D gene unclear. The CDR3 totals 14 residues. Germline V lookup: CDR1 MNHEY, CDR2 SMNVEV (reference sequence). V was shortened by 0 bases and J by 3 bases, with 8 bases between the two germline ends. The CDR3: CASSLSGAHTEAFF. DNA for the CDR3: TGTGCCAGCAGTTTATCAGGAGCCCACACTGAAGCTTTCTTT.

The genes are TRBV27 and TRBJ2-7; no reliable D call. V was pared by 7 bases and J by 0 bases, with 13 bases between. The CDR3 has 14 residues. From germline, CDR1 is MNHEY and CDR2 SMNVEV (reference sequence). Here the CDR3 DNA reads TGTGCCAGCAAAATTGGGCTTTACTCCTACGAGCAGTACTTC. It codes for CASKIGLYSYEQYF.

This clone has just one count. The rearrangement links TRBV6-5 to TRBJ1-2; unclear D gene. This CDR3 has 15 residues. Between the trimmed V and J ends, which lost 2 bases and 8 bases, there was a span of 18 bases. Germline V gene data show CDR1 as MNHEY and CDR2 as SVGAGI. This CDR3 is CASSYASAGGGGYTF. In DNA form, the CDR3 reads TGTGCCAGCAGTTACGCCAGCGCAGGAGGAGGCGGCTACACCTTC.

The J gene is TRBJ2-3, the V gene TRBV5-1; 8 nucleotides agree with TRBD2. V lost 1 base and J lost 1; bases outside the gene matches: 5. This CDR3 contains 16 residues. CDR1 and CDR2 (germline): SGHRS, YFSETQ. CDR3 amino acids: CASSLFGRDRTDTQYF. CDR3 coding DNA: TGCGCCAGCAGCTTGTTCGGGAGGGACCGCACAGATACGCAGTATTTT.

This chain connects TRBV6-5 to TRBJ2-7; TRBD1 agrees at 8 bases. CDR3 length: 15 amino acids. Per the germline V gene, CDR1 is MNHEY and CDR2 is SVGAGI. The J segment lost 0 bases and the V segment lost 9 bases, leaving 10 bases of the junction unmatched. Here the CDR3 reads CASYRGQATSYEQYF. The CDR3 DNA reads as TGTGCCAGTTACCGGGGACAGGCGACCTCCTACGAGCAGTACTTC.

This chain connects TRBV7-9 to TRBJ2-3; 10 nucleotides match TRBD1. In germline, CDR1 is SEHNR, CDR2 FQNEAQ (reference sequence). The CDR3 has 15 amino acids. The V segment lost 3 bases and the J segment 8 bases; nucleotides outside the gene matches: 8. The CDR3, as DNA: TGTGCCAGCAGCTTCCGGGACAGGGGATTGGGTACGCAGTATTTT. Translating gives CASSFRDRGLGTQYF. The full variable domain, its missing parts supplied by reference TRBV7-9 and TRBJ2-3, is DTGVSQNPRHKITKRGQNVTFRCDPISEHNRLYWYRQTLGQGPEFLTYFQNEAQLEKSRLLSDRFSAERPKGSFSTLEIQRTEQGDSAMYLCASSFRDRGLGTQYFGPGTRLTVL.

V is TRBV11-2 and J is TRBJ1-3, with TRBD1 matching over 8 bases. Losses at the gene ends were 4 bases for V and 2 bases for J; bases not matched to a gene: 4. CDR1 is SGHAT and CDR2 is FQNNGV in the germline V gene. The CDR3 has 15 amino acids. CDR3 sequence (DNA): TGTGCCAGCAGCTCGACGACAGGGGCTGGAAACACCATATATTTT. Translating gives CASSSTTGAGNTIYF.

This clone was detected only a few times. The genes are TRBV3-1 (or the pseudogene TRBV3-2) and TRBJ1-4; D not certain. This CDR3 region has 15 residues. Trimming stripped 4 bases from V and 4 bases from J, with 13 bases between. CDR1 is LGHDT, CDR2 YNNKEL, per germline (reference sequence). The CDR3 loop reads CASSLRGWGNEKLFF. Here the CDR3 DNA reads TGTGCCAGCAGCCTGAGAGGGTGGGGTAATGAAAAACTGTTTTTT.

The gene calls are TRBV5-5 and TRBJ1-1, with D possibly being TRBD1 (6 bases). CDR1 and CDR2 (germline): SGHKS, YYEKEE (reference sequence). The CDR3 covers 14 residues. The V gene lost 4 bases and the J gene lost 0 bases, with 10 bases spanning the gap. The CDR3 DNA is TGTGCCAGCAGCACGACAGGAATGAACACTGAAGCTTTCTTT. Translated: CASSTTGMNTEAFF. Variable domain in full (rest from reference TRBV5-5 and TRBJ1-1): DAGVTQSPTHLIKTRGQQVTLRCSPISGHKSVSWYQQVLGQGPQFIFQYYEKEERGRGNFPDRFSARQFPNYSSELNVNALLLGDSALYLCASSTTGMNTEAFFGQGTRLTVV.

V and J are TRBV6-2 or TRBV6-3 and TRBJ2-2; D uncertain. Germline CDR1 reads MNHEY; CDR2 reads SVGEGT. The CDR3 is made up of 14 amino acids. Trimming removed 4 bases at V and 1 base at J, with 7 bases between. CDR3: CASSWPQNTGELFF. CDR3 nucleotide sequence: TGTGCCAGCAGTTGGCCACAGAACACCGGGGAGCTGTTTTTT.

CDR3 loop: CASSLTGGESPLHF. The CDR3 nucleotides read TGTGCCAGCAGCTTAACGGGTGGGGAGTCACCCCTCCACTTT. The rearrangement joins TRBV11-1 to TRBJ1-6; D is uncertain. The CDR3 consists of 14 residues. The germline V and J ends were trimmed by 2 bases and 10 bases, with 12 bases remaining between them. The V gene's germline CDR1 is SGHAT and CDR2 FQDESV (reference sequence). The full variable domain, its missing parts supplied by reference TRBV11-1 and TRBJ1-6, is EAEVAQSPRYKITEKSQAVAFWCDPISGHATLYWYRQILGQGPELLVQFQDESVVDDSQLPKDRFSAERLKGVDSTLKIQPAELGDSAMYLCASSLTGGESPLHFGNGTRLTVT.

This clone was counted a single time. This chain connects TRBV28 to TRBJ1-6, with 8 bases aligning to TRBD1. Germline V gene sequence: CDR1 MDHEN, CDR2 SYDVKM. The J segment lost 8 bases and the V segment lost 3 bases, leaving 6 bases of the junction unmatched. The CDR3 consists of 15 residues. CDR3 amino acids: CASSFQDRAYSPLHF. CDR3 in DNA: TGTGCCAGCAGTTTCCAGGACAGGGCTTATTCACCCCTCCACTTT. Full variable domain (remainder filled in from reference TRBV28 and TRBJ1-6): DVKVTQSSRYLVKRTGEKVFLECVQDMDHENMFWYRQDPGLGLRLIYFSYDVKMKEKGDIPEGYSVSREKKERFSLILESASTNQTSMYLCASSFQDRAYSPLHFGNGTRLTVT.

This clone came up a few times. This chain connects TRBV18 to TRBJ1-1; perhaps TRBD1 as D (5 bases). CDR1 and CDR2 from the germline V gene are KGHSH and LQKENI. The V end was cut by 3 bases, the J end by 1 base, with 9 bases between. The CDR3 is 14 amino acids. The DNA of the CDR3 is TGTGCCAGCTCACCGCTGACAGAGAACACTGAAGCTTTCTTT. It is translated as CASSPLTENTEAFF.

CDR3 bases: TGTGCCAGCAGCTCCCTGGGGACTAGCGGTGCTAGGGATACGCAGTATTTT. Translation: CASSSLGTSGARDTQYF. The chain joins TRBV7-9 to TRBJ2-3; 11 nucleotides agree with TRBD2. V dropped 4 bases and J dropped 6; count of bases not matched to a gene: 12. Germline V gene lookup returns CDR1 SEHNR and CDR2 FQNEAQ (reference sequence). There are 17 residues in the CDR3.

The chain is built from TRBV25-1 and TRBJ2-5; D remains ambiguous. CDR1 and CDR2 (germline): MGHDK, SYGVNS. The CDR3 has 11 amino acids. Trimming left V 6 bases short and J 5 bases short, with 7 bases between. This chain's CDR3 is CASRLGETQYF. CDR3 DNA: TGTGCCAGCAGGCTCGGTGAGACCCAGTACTTC.

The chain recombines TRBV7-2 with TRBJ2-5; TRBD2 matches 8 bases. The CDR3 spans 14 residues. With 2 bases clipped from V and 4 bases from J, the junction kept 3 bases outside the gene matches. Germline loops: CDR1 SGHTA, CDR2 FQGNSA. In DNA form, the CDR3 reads TGTGCCAGCAGCTTAACGGGAGGGCCAGAGACCCAGTACTTC. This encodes CASSLTGGPETQYF.

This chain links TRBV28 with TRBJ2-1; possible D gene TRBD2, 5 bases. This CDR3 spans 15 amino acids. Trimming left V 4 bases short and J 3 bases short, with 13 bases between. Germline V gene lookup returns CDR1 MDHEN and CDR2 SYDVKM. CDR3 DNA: TGTGCCAGCAGTTCCCTCGCGGAGGTCTACAATGAGCAGTTCTTC. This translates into CASSSLAEVYNEQFF.

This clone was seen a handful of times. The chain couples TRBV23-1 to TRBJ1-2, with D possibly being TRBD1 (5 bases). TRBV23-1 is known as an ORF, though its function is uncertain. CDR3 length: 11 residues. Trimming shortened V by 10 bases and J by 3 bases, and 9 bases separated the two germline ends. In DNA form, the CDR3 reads TGCGCCAACGGGGGAGACTATGGCTACACCTTC. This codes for CANGGDYGYTF.

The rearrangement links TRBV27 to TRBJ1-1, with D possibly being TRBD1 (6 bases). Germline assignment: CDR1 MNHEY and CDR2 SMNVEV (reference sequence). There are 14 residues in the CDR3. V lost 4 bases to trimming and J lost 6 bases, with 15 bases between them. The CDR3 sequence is CASSSPGGVAEAFF. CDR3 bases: TGTGCCAGCAGTTCCCCGGGGGGCGTCGCTGAAGCTTTCTTT.

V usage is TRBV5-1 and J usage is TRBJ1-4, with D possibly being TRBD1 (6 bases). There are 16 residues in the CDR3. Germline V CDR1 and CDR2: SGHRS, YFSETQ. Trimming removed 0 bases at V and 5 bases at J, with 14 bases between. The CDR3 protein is CASSLGRTDRNEKLFF. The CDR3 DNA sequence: TGCGCCAGCAGCTTGGGTAGGACAGACAGGAATGAAAAACTGTTTTTT.

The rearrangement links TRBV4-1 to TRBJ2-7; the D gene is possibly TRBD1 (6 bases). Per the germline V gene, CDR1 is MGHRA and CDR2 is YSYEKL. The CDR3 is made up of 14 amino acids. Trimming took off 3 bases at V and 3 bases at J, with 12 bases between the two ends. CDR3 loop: CASSHPGTNYEQYF. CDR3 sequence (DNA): TGCGCCAGCAGCCACCCCGGGACAAACTACGAGCAGTACTTC.